This T cell receptor (beta chain) came from a study of cytomegalovirus exposure and HLA in healthy donors. Study as a whole: Earlier, 150 million to 200 million T cells were analyzed, and approximately 110 million unique TCR beta sequences were found among them.

Germline CDR1 KGHSH, CDR2 LQKENI. The CDR3 is made up of 13 amino acids. Trimming stripped 5 bases from V and 5 bases from J, with 9 bases between. Study-wide results and caveats: Upon later analysis, HLA-associated TCR beta chains proved more clonally expanded than other, equally common chains. Evidence from a later analysis indicated that most CMV-associated TCR beta chains looked HLA-restricted. It was approximately 150 TCR beta chains that were listed as cytomegalovirus-associated.

This clone was picked up a small number of times. As yet, its antigen is unknown. Primers: 60 Vbeta forward and 13 Jbeta reverse. Assay used: immunoSEQ multiplex PCR; TCRdb lists only in-frame clones, some missing. This repertoire shows 120,000 to 150,000 clones, about 80% found once; its top ten account for 5% to 6.5%. Sequenced: PBMCs. This clonotype was obtained from a man aged 30-40 years in good health and CMV-seropositive. The rearrangement joins TRBV18 to TRBJ2-2; D might be TRBD2 (6 bases). The CDR3, as DNA: TGTGCCAGCTCAACGACTAGTACCGGGGAGCTGTTTTTT. Translation: CASSTTSTGELFF.